This is a list of T cell receptor beta chains from one sample in a study of early T cells in non-severe SARS-CoV-2 infection. TCRdb recomputed calls from the 5' RACE reads with MiXCR, one row per CDR3 protein. The sample carries 43,000 or so distinct CDR3 sequences, 4% recorded once. The sequenced sample was whole blood. The origin of the receptors is an adult who was a healthcare worker with PCR-confirmed SARS-CoV-2 infection or an uninfected control (not recorded which). The CDR3 runs from the conserved cysteine through the conserved F or W. A D gene is named only where the DNA matches it firmly. Where a row states a size, it is once, few, many or the class of an expanded clone; other rows omit it.

d_call: -
v_call: TRBV16
j_call: TRBJ2-7
clone_size: many
cdr3_nt: TGTGCCAGCAGCCAATCCTCCTACGAGCAGTACTTC
cdr3_aa: CASSQSSYEQYF

d_call: TRBD2
v_call: TRBV2
j_call: TRBJ2-1
clone_size: few
cdr3_nt: TGTGCCAGCAGTGAAAGTGTTCTCCGGGGAGGGAATGAGCAGTTCTTC
cdr3_aa: CASSESVLRGGNEQFF

d_call: -
v_call: TRBV6-6
j_call: TRBJ2-5
clone_size: many
cdr3_nt: TGTGCCAGCAGTTACTCTGAGCAGGGGCAGTTGTACTTC
cdr3_aa: CASSYSEQGQLYF

d_call: -
v_call: TRBV6-5
j_call: TRBJ2-7
clone_size: many
cdr3_nt: TGTGCCAGCAGTTACTCGAGGGAAGCATCTTACTACGAGCAGTACTTC
cdr3_aa: CASSYSREASYYEQYF

d_call: -
v_call: TRBV20-1
j_call: TRBJ2-5
clone_size: many
cdr3_nt: TGCAGTGCTAGAGACGGGGGTGGTGAGACCCAGTACTTC
cdr3_aa: CSARDGGGETQYF

d_call: -
v_call: TRBV29-1
j_call: TRBJ2-3
clone_size: many
cdr3_nt: TGCAGCGTTGTAGGCCCGGGGAAAGATACGCAGTATTTT
cdr3_aa: CSVVGPGKDTQYF

d_call: TRBD1
v_call: TRBV29-1
j_call: TRBJ2-3
clone_size: many
cdr3_nt: TGCAGCGTGGACAGGGGTGATACGCAGTATTTT
cdr3_aa: CSVDRGDTQYF

d_call: TRBD1
v_call: TRBV18
j_call: TRBJ2-5
clone_size: many
cdr3_nt: TGTGCCAGCTCACCAAGGAAAGGGACAGTGGAGACCCAGTACTTC
cdr3_aa: CASSPRKGTVETQYF

d_call: -
v_call: TRBV29-1
j_call: TRBJ2-3
clone_size: few
cdr3_nt: TGCAGCGTTGAAACCGATACGCAGTATTTT
cdr3_aa: CSVETDTQYF

d_call: -
v_call: TRBV15
j_call: TRBJ2-5
clone_size: many
cdr3_nt: TGTGCCACCAGCAGTCCGGGTAGGGGGAAAGAGACCCAGTACTTC
cdr3_aa: CATSSPGRGKETQYF

d_call: -
v_call: TRBV18
j_call: TRBJ1-4
clone_size: many
cdr3_nt: TGTGCCAGCTCAGACGGGAATGAAAAACTGTTTTTT
cdr3_aa: CASSDGNEKLFF

d_call: -
v_call: TRBV6-1
j_call: TRBJ1-1
clone_size: many
cdr3_nt: TGTGCCAGCAGTGAAGCGGGTGGGGGGATGAACACTGAAGCTTTCTTT
cdr3_aa: CASSEAGGGMNTEAFF

d_call: TRBD2
v_call: TRBV20-1
j_call: TRBJ2-5
clone_size: many
cdr3_nt: TGCAGTGCTAGAGATGGGGGGGGTCGTCAAGAGACCCAGTACTTC
cdr3_aa: CSARDGGGRQETQYF

d_call: TRBD1
v_call: TRBV5-5
j_call: TRBJ2-3
clone_size: few
cdr3_nt: TGTGCCAGCAGCCTGTTGGGGACAGATGGAACAGATACGCAGTATTTT
cdr3_aa: CASSLLGTDGTDTQYF

d_call: -
v_call: TRBV20-1
j_call: TRBJ1-4
clone_size: -
cdr3_nt: TGCAGTGCTAGAGAGGGGAGGCAGGTTACTAATGAAAAACTGTTTTTT
cdr3_aa: CSAREGRQVTNEKLFF

d_call: -
v_call: TRBV18
j_call: TRBJ1-1
clone_size: many
cdr3_nt: TGTGCCAGCTCACGGGACGGGAACACTGAAGCTTTCTTT
cdr3_aa: CASSRDGNTEAFF

d_call: -
v_call: TRBV19
j_call: TRBJ1-2
clone_size: many
cdr3_nt: TGTGCCAGTAGTACAGGAGGACAGCAATCTAACTATGGCTACACCTTC
cdr3_aa: CASSTGGQQSNYGYTF

d_call: TRBD1
v_call: TRBV6-6
j_call: TRBJ1-1
clone_size: many
cdr3_nt: TGTGCCAGCAGTTACGATGGACAGGCGAAAGCTTTCTTT
cdr3_aa: CASSYDGQAKAFF

d_call: TRBD1
v_call: TRBV7-2
j_call: TRBJ1-5
clone_size: many
cdr3_nt: TGTGCCAGCAGCTTAGGGACAGGGGGCAATCAGCCCCAGCATTTT
cdr3_aa: CASSLGTGGNQPQHF

d_call: TRBD2
v_call: TRBV20-1
j_call: TRBJ2-3
clone_size: few
cdr3_nt: TGCAGTGCTAGAGTGACTAGCGGGTCGCCAGATACGCAGTATTTT
cdr3_aa: CSARVTSGSPDTQYF